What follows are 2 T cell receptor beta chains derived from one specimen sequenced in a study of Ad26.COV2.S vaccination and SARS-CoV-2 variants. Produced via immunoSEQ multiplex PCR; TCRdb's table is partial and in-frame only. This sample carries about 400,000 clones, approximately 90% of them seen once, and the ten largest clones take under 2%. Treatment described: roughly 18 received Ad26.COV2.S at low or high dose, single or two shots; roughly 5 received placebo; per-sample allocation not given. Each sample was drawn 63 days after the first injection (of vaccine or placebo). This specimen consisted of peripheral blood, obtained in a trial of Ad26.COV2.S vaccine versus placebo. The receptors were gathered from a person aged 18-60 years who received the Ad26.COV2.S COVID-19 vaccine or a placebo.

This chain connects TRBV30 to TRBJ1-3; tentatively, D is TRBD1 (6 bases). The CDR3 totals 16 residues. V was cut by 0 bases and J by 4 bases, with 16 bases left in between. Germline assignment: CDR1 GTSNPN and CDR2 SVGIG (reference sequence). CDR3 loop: CAWSVLPGGSGNTIYF. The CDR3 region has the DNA TGTGCCTGGAGTGTATTGCCCGGGGGCTCGGGAAACACCATATATTTT.

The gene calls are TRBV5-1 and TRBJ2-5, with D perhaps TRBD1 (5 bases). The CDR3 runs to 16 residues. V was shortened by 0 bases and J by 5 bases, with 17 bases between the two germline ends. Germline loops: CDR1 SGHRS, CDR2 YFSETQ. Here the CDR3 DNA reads TGCGCCAGCAGCTTGGCCCCCGGATCTTCAGGGGAGACCCAGTACTTC. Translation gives CASSLAPGSSGETQYF.